This note documents a single TCR beta chain sequence. Its cognate antigen is unknown. It was the roughly 130-subject validation cohort, separate from the approximately 670-subject first cohort, to which the donors belonged. The sample is drawn from a study of cytomegalovirus exposure and HLA in healthy donors. Study-wide background: The same platform used for the roughly 610 first-cohort repertoires was also used for the 120 or so validation repertoires, as a later analysis reported.

Clones were read by immunoSEQ multiplex PCR, and TCRdb kept only the in-frame ones, dropping some. The sample lists around 150,000 clones; about 95% were seen once. Points from the study as a whole: Through in vitro validation, a few CMV-associated chains were shown to be specific for CMV antigens. TCR beta chains numbering under 200 were designated cytomegalovirus-associated.

This CDR3 has 15 amino acids. Germline CDR1 is SGDLS and CDR2 is YYNGEE. J lost 1 base, V lost 3 bases, and 3 bases had no gene match. V gene TRBV9 combines with J gene TRBJ1-1; 10 nucleotides match TRBD1. The TCR sequence derives from a woman between 18 and 29 years old in good health and CMV-seronegative. The sequencing input was PBMCs. Written as DNA, the CDR3 is TGTGCCAGCAGCGCGGACAGGGGGGGGAACACTGAAGCTTTCTTT. Its protein product is CASSADRGGNTEAFF.